The present T cell receptor beta chain was sequenced within a study of T cells in Graves' hyperthyroidism and ophthalmopathy (dated by TCRdb to the late 2010s). As for the study more broadly: Peripheral blood was sampled at the time of initial diagnosis, prior to any treatment. TCR V-J signatures able to tell the groups apart were searched for in a discovery cohort of approximately 95 patients, of whom under 45 had Graves' ophthalmopathy and about 60 had stable Graves' hyperthyroidism. Prospective prediction of ophthalmopathy was tested in an independent validation cohort consisting of under 20 hyperthyroidism patients and about 17 patients who later progressed to ophthalmopathy. The roughly 94 discovery patients were randomly divided into training and test sets at a 7:3 ratio. In more than 5 Graves' hyperthyroidism patients, the study also compared T-cell repertoires from thyroid tissue with T-cell repertoires from blood. Once sampling was done, hyperthyroidism patients were given methimazole at a starting dose of 30 mg daily, whereas ophthalmopathy patients were given high-dose intravenous methylprednisolone. The paper reports TCR Vbeta CDR3 sequencing of over 130 peripheral blood samples: under 45 ophthalmopathy, approximately 74 hyperthyroidism and approximately 17 progressor patients.

Only one count was recorded for this clonotype. Its antigen is currently not known. The sample holds no much larger clone one base away, and base qualities are not on file. One read alone is weak evidence. The germline V gene encodes CDR1 SGHTA and CDR2 FQGTGA. The CDR3 measures 16 amino acids from cysteine to phenylalanine. Kept here is only the CDR3 DNA, which spans 48 bases and is read in frame from base 1. V loses 8 bases at its end and J loses 1 base; junction bases beyond the gene matches: 5. Ophthalmopathy patients had moderately to severely active disease, Clinical Activity Score of at least 3, NOSPECS grade of at least 4, and duration under 3 months. Any patient with an uncontrolled infection, another autoimmune disease, pregnancy or lactation was excluded. Diagnoses were established on the basis of clinical symptoms, serum thyroxine and TRAb, thyroid ultrasound, and orbital computed tomography. PBMCs were separated from roughly 9.6 ml of fresh peripheral blood using Ficoll-Paque density gradient centrifugation. Total RNA was extracted with Trizol reagent, and quality was checked on an Agilent 2100 Bioanalyzer.

Amplification of TCR beta CDR3 regions was carried out from RNA transcripts. For the first round of RT-PCR on the TCR CDR3, the HTBI primer set was used together with the Qiagen OneStep RT-PCR kit. A second multiplex PCR round built the libraries, followed by size selection and purification. Libraries were sequenced paired-end with 100 bp reads on an Illumina HiSeq2000. From the authors' description of their analysis: SOAPnuke was used to process the raw data, throwing out any read that contained adapters or uncalled bases, had a mean Phred below 15, or lacked an exact constant-primer or identifier match. High-quality paired reads were merged using COPE v1.2.5, and each unique nucleotide sequence was defined as a clonotype. MiTCR v1.1 was used to align clonotypes to the IMGT TRBV, TRBD and TRBJ reference segments. The analysis included only V-J combinations with a frequency above 0.0001, which together covered around 99% of the repertoires. The TCS score was defined as F50 (clonal expansion) divided by E x V (chaos), with BLOSUM62-based TCRdist calculated between CDR3 peptides within each V-J. Welch's t-statistics and random forest reduced roughly 540 V-J features to fewer than 15, which were used in a naive Bayes classifier (R e1071). Thyroid-blood repertoire similarity was quantified with the Morisita-Horn index. Using fastp at Q25 and MiXCR, TCRdb reprocessed the public reads and kept productive beta chains. Under each unique CDR3 protein, matching rows form one entry showing the most common genes and DNA. The V and J calls were determined by TCRdb, not by the authors. The sample has about 58,000 distinct CDR3 sequences on record, just under 50% of them singletons. Over 10% of the sample rests with the top ten.

Results and caveats for the whole study, not just this receptor: Ophthalmopathy was separated from stable hyperthyroidism by a 13 V-J signature model, with roughly 88% sensitivity and roughly 84% specificity obtained in cross-validation and 80%/75% obtained in testing. During validation, the model predicted progression to ophthalmopathy a median of about 6.3 months ahead of onset, with almost 71% sensitivity and almost 75% specificity. No statistical method was used to fix the sample size in advance, and group allocation was not hidden from the investigators. Most expanded thyroid clonotypes (frequency above 0.001) were also found in blood, which suggests that blood repertoires may mirror thyroid immune responses.

The rearrangement combines TRBV7-3 with TRBJ2-5; a stretch of 15 junction bases matches TRBD2. The sequence was collected from a woman in her 30s with Graves' ophthalmopathy. The material sequenced was blood. The CDR3: CASGLAGGRGQETQYF. The base sequence is TGTGCCAGCGGACTAGCGGGAGGGAGGGGCCAAGAGACCCAGTACTTC. Reference TRBV7-3 and TRBJ2-5 proteins supply the regions before and after the CDR3; the full variable domain is: GAGVSQTPSNKVTEKGKYVELRCDPISGHTALYWYRQSLGQGPEFLIYFQGTGAADDSGLPNDRFFAVRPEGSVSTLKIQRTERGDSAVYLCASGLAGGRGQETQYFGPGTRLLVL.